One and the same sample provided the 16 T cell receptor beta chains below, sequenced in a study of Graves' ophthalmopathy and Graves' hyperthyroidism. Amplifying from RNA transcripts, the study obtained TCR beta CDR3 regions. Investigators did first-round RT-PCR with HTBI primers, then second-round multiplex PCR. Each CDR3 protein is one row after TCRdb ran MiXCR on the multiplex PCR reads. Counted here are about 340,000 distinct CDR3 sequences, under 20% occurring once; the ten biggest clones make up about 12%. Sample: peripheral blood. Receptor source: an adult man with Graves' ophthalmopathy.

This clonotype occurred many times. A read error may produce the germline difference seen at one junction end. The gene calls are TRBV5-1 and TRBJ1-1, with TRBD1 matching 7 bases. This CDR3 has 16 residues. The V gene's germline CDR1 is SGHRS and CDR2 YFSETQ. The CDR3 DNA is TGCGCCAGCAGTTTGGGACAGACTACTATTTACACTGAAGCTTTCTTT. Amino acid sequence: CASSLGQTTIYTEAFF. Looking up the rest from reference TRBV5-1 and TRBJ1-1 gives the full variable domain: KAGVTQTPRYLIKTRGQQVTLSCSPISGHRSVSWYQQTPGQGLQFLFEYFSETQRNKGNFPGRFSGRQFSNSRSEMNVSTLELGDSALYLCASSLGQTTIYTEAFFGQGTRLTVV.

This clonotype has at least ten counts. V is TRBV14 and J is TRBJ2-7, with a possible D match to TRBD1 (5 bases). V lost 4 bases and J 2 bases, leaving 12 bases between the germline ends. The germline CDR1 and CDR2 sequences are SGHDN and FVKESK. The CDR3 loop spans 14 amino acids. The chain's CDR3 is CASSPLLQAYEQYF. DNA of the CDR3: TGTGCCAGCAGCCCACTGCTACAGGCCTACGAGCAGTACTTC.

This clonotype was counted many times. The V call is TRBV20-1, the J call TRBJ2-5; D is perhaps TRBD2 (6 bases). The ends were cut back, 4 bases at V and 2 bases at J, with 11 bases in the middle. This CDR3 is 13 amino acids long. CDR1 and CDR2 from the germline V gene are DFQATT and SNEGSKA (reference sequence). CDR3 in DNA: TGCAGTGCTACCGGCGGGATACAAGAGACCCAGTACTTC. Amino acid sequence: CSATGGIQETQYF.

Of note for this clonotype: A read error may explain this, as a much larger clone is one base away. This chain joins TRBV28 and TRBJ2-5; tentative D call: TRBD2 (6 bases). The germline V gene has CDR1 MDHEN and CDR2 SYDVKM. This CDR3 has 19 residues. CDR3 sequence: CASTPPSITIPGGGETLYF. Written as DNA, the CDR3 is TGTGCCAGCACTCCGCCCAGCATTACAATACCTGGGGGAGGAGAGACCCTGTACTTC. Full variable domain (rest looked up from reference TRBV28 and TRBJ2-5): DVKVTQSSRYLVKRTGEKVFLECVQDMDHENMFWYRQDPGLGLRLIYFSYDVKMKEKGDIPEGYSVSREKKERFSLILESASTNQTSMYLCASTPPSITIPGGGETLYFGPGTRLLVL.

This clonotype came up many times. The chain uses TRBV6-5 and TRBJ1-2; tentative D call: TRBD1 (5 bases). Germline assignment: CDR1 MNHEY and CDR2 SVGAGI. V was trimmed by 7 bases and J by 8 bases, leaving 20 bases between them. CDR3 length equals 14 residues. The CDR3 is CASTPLGQGRGYTF. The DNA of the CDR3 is TGTGCCAGCACCCCATTAGGGCAGGGTCGAGGCTACACCTTC.

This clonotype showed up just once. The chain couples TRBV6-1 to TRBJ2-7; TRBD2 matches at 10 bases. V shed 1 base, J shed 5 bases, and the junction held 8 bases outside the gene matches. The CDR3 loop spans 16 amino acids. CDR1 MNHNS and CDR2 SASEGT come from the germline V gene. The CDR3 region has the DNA TGTGCCAGCAGTGAAGTAAAGGCTAGCGGGAGTAACGAGCAGTACTTC. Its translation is CASSEVKASGSNEQYF.

The CDR3 DNA reads as TGTGCCACCAGCAGAGATCCCCCCGGACTAGCGGGGGGCAGGAATGAGCAGTTCTTC. This gives the protein CATSRDPPGLAGGRNEQFF. This chain links TRBV15 with TRBJ2-5, with 14 bases identical to TRBD2. Matching the DNA end better, TRBJ2-1 makes the J call doubtful. CDR1 is LNHNV and CDR2 is YYDKDF in the germline V gene (reference sequence). This CDR3 is 19 amino acids long.

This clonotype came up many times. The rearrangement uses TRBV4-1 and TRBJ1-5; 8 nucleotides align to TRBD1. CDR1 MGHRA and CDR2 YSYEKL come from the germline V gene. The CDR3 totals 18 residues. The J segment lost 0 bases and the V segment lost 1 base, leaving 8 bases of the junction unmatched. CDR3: CASSQAPDRANSNQPQHF. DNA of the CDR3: TGCGCCAGCAGCCAAGCTCCGGACAGGGCAAATAGCAATCAGCCCCAGCATTTT.

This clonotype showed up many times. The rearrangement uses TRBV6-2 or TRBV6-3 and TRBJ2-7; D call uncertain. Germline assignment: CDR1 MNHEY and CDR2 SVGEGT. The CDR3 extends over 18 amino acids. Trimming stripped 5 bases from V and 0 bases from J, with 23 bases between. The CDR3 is CASSSPERRWPSSYEQYF. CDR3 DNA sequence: TGTGCCAGCAGTAGTCCTGAGAGAAGGTGGCCGAGCTCCTACGAGCAGTACTTC.

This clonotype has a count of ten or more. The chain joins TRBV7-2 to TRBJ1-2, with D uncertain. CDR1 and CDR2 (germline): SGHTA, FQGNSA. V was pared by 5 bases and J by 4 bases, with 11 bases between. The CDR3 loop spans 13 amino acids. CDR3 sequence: CASSGQYLYGYTF. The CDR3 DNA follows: TGTGCCAGCAGCGGTCAGTACCTCTATGGCTACACCTTC.

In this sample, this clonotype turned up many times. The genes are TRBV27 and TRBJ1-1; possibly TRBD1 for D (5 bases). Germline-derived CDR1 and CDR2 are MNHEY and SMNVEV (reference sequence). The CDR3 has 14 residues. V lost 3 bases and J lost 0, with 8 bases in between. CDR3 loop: CASSFDSMNTEAFF. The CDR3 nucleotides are TGTGCCAGCAGTTTCGACAGTATGAACACTGAAGCTTTCTTT.

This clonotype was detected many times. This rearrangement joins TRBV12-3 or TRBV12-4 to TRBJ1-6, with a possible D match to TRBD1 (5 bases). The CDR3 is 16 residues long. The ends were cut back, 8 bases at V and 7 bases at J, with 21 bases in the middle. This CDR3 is CASCAGGTARNSPLHF. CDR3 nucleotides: TGTGCCAGCTGCGCGGGAGGGACGGCCCGGAATTCACCCCTCCACTTT.

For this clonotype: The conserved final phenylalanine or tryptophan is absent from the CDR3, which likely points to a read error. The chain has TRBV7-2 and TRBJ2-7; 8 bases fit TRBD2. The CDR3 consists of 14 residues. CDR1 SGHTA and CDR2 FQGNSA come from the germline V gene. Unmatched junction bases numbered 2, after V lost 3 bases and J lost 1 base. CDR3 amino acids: CASSFGGGSYEQYL. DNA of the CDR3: TGTGCCAGCAGCTTTGGCGGGGGGTCCTACGAGCAGTACCTC.

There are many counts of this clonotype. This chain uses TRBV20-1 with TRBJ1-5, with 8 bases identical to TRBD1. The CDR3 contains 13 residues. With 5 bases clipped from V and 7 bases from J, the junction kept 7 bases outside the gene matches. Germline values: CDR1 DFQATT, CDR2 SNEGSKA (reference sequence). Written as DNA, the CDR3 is TGCAGTGCTTTTACAGGGGGTGAACAGCCCCAGCATTTT. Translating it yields CSAFTGGEQPQHF.

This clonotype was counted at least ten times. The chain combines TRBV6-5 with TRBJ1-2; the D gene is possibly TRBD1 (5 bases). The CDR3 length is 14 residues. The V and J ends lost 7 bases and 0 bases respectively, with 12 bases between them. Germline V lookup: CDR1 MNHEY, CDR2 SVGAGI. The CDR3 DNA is TGTGCCAGCACATCCAGGGCATCTAACTATGGCTACACCTTC. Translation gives CASTSRASNYGYTF.

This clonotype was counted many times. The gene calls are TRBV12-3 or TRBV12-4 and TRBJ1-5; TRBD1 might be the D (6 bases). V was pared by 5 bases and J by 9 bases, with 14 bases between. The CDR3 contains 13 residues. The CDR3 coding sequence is TGTGCCAGCAGTACGGACAGAGGCGGGCCCCAGCATTTT. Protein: CASSTDRGGPQHF.